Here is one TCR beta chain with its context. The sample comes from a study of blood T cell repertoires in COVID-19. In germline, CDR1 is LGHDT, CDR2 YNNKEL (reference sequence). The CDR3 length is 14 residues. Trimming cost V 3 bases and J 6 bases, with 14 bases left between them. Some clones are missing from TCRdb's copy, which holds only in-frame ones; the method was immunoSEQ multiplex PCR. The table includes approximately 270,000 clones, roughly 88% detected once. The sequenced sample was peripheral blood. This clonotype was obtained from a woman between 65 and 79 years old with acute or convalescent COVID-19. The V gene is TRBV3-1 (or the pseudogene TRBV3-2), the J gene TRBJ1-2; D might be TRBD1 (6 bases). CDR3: CASSHRTVEDGYTF. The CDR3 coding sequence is TGTGCCAGCAGCCACAGGACAGTAGAAGATGGCTACACCTTC.